This TCR beta chain was captured in a study of cytomegalovirus exposure and HLA in healthy donors. The PCR ran on 60 Vbeta and 13 Jbeta primers. Assay used: immunoSEQ multiplex PCR; TCRdb lists only in-frame clones, some missing. The sample gives fewer than 150,000 clones, 55% to 80% of which show up once; roughly 14% is in the top ten. V lost 5 bases, J lost 9 bases, and 9 bases stayed unmatched. Germline values: CDR1 SGHAT, CDR2 FQNNGV. The CDR3 runs 15 residues. The chain couples TRBV11-2 to TRBJ1-6, with TRBD1 identical over 8 bases. The TCR sequence derives from a human donor in good health. Sequencing used PBMCs. The CDR3: CASSTTPGGGSPLHF. CDR3 nucleotides: TGTGCCAGCAGCACGACCCCAGGGGGCGGTTCACCCCTCCACTTT.